This section outlines one T cell receptor beta chain sequence together with its context. Its antigen is still unknown. A single record per CDR3 protein comes from TCRdb applying MiXCR to the 5' RACE reads. The table records 650,000 to 800,000 distinct CDR3 sequences, 8.6% of them present only once. The sample comes from a study of identical twins. Study-level findings and limits: The abundant beta clonotypes from cord blood had fewer insertions, and memory repertoires had none of this.

In addition, the sample was reused for a study of yellow fever vaccine responses in identical twins. That work states: Twins reportedly had a vaccine T cell response that seemed partly convergent, partly personalized.

Sequences were obtained from PBMCs. This clonotype originated in a woman aged 18-30 years in good health.

The CDR3 DNA reads as TGCAGTGCGCCAAGGGAAAATGAGCAGTTCTTC. This encodes CSAPRENEQFF. This chain uses TRBV20-1 with TRBJ2-1, with D unresolved. The length of the CDR3 is 11 residues. Germline V gene sequence: CDR1 DFQATT, CDR2 SNEGSKA (reference sequence). Trimming removed 6 bases at V and 7 bases at J, with 10 bases between.